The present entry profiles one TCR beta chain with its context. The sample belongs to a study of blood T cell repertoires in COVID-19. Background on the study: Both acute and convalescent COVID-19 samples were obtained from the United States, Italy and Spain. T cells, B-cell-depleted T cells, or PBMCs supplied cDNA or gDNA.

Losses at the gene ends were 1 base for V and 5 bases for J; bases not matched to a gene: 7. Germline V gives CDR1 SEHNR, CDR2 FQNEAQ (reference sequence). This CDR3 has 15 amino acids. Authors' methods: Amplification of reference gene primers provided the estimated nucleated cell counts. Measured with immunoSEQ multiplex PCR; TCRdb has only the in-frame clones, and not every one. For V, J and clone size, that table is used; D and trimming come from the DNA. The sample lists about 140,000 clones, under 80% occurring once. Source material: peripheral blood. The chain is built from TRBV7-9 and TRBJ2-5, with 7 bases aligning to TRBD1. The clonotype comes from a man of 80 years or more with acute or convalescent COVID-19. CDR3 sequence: CASSLVTGVRETQYF. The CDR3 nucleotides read TGTGCCAGCAGCTTAGTCACAGGGGTTCGGGAGACCCAGTACTTC.